This TCR beta chain was recovered during a study of T cell responses to AZD1222 COVID-19 vaccine. Clones were read by immunoSEQ multiplex PCR, and TCRdb kept only the in-frame ones, dropping some. The table records approximately 190,000 clones, over 80% of them present only once. CDR3 length equals 16 residues. Germline V CDR1 and CDR2: SGHDN, FVKESK. V dropped 1 base and J dropped 4 bases, with 17 bases sitting between them. This chain uses TRBV14 with TRBJ2-7, with a weak D call TRBD1 (5 bases). This clonotype originated in an adult in good health. The sample consisted of peripheral blood, taken on day 0 of AZD1222 vaccination. CDR3 protein: CASSQGFSRVGYEQYF. The DNA of the CDR3 is TGTGCCAGCAGCCAAGGGTTCTCCAGGGTCGGATACGAGCAGTACTTC.